The clone carrying this TCR beta chain was recorded at least ten times. Its antigen is as yet unknown. MiXCR, applied by TCRdb to the multiplex PCR reads, yields one record per CDR3 protein. Among over 150,000 distinct CDR3 sequences listed, approximately 30% were seen once. This sample was included in a study of breast tumors, draining lymph nodes, adjacent tissues. Study results and caveats: Tumor repertoires ranked between lymph nodes and nontumor tissue in diversity, with V and J gene preferences. The data were judged consistent with most tumor T cells coming from lymph node and expanding in tumor.

Samples came from axillary lymph nodes draining the breast cancer. The V and J ends lost 9 bases and 3 bases respectively, with 12 bases between them. This CDR3 has 13 residues. This TCR was sampled from a female donor with breast cancer. Some clones in this sample may be carry-over from other donors' samples. V and J are TRBV12-3 or TRBV12-4 and TRBJ1-3, with no clear D. Sequenced sample: axillary lymph node tissue. DNA of the CDR3: TGTGCCAGTTGGGGTTCTGGTGGAAACACCATATATTTT. It translates to CASWGSGGNTIYF.